This TCR beta chain derives from a study of T cell changes during pregnancy in multiple sclerosis. Per germline, CDR1 SGHDT and CDR2 YYEEEE. CDR3 length equals 12 residues. V was pared by 4 bases and J by 3 bases, with 7 bases between. Clones were read by immunoSEQ multiplex PCR, and TCRdb kept only the in-frame ones, dropping some. The table has over 30,000 clones, 70% to 90% seen once. The chain recombines TRBV5-6 with TRBJ2-5; no clear D. This TCR came from a female donor with multiple sclerosis, enrolled in a pregnancy study. Sequenced material: CD8+ T cells from peripheral blood mononuclear cells, taken in the third trimester of pregnancy. CDR3 nucleotide sequence: TGTGCCAGCAGCCCAAATGAAGAGACCCAGTACTTC. Its translation: CASSPNEETQYF.